This entry concerns a single T cell receptor (beta chain). Different DNA sequences within this sample yield the same CDR3. The sample is drawn from a study of T cell responses to AZD1222 COVID-19 vaccine. Across the whole study: Recipients boosted at about 4 weeks or about 12 weeks are pooled.

Some clones are missing from TCRdb's copy, which holds only in-frame ones; the method was immunoSEQ multiplex PCR. The sample contains 100,000 to 150,000 clones, around 86% of which appear only once. Per the germline V gene, CDR1 is MDHEN and CDR2 is SYDVKM. V was trimmed by 5 bases and J by 2 bases, leaving 9 bases between them. The CDR3 covers 13 residues. The receptor's source is an adult in good health. The sequencing here drew on peripheral blood, taken on day 0 of AZD1222 vaccination. The chain couples TRBV28 to TRBJ1-2; D possibly corresponds to TRBD1 (6 bases). CDR3 in amino acids: CASSRTANYGYTF. Here the CDR3 DNA reads TGTGCCAGCAGTCGGACAGCCAACTATGGCTACACCTTC.